This T cell receptor beta chain originates from a study of T cell responses to AZD1222 COVID-19 vaccine. Produced via immunoSEQ multiplex PCR; TCRdb's table is partial and in-frame only. The sample records under 95,000 clones, roughly 90% being singletons. CDR1 is SGHDT, CDR2 YYEEEE, per germline. V was pared by 6 bases and J by 0 bases, with 13 bases between. The CDR3 is 15 amino acids. This receptor was taken from an adult who received the AZD1222 COVID-19 vaccine. V gene TRBV5-6 combines with J gene TRBJ1-3, with a possible D match to TRBD1 (5 bases). The sequencing used peripheral blood, collected 28 days after the second AZD1222 dose. CDR3 residues: CASNLGRSSGNTIYF. In nucleotides, the CDR3 is TGTGCCAGCAATTTGGGACGGAGCTCTGGAAACACCATATATTTT.